What follows describes a single T cell receptor (beta chain). Sequencing was performed with immunoSEQ multiplex PCR; in TCRdb, only in-frame clones are kept and a portion is missing. The sample carries approximately 260,000 clones, 89% recorded once. The data were obtained in a study of blood T cell repertoires in COVID-19. Per the germline V gene, CDR1 is SGDLS and CDR2 is YYNGEE. This CDR3 is built from 16 residues. Unmatched junction bases numbered 5, after V lost 3 bases and J lost 5 bases. The sample consisted of PBMCs or T cells enriched from blood (not recorded which). This TCR derives from a woman aged 55-70 years who had recovered from COVID-19. This chain joins TRBV9 and TRBJ2-2; TRBD2 matches 12 bases. Written as DNA, the CDR3 is TGTGCCAGCAGCGCCCCACTAGCGGGGGGTACCGGGGAGCTGTTTTTT. This gives the protein CASSAPLAGGTGELFF.